One and the same sample provided the 22 T cell receptor beta chains below, sequenced in a study of glioma-infiltrating T cells. The iRepertoire nested amplicon-rescue multiplex PCR amplified TCR alpha and beta CDR3s from RNA. TCRdb analysed the multiplex PCR reads with MiXCR anew, one entry per CDR3 protein. Of about 400,000 distinct CDR3 sequences in the sample, approximately 42% were seen once. The sequencing sample was made of glioma tissue, nonneoplastic brain tissue, or PBMCs (not recorded which). These receptors were obtained from a human donor with low-grade glioma or glioblastoma, undergoing nonglioma brain surgery, or in good health (not recorded which).

This clonotype was counted a few times. The chain combines TRBV28 with TRBJ1-3, with D tentatively TRBD1 (6 bases). The CDR3 covers 15 residues. The V end lost 4 bases, the J end lost 5 bases, and 15 bases lay between the germline ends. Per the germline V gene, CDR1 is MDHEN and CDR2 is SYDVKM. The CDR3 DNA follows: TGTGCCAGCAGTTCTCCGGGACACGCCAGAAACACCATATATTTT. Amino acid sequence: CASSSPGHARNTIYF.

This chain links TRBV4-1 with TRBJ2-1; perhaps TRBD1 as D (5 bases). The CDR3 totals 14 residues. The V end lost 6 bases, the J end lost 8 bases, and 17 bases lay between the germline ends. Germline CDR1 and CDR2: MGHRA and YSYEKL. The CDR3 sequence is CASRSPQGSDEQFF. As DNA, the CDR3 is TGCGCCAGCAGGTCCCCCCAGGGCTCGGATGAGCAGTTCTTC.

This clonotype occurred many times. V is TRBV7-2 and J is TRBJ2-7; 9 nucleotides match TRBD1. CDR3 length equals 14 residues. V trimming: 5 bases; J trimming: 2 bases; junction bases outside the gene matches: 4. Germline assignment: CDR1 SGHTA and CDR2 FQGNSA. This CDR3 reads CASSIGQGTYEQYF. The CDR3 DNA follows: TGTGCCAGCAGCATCGGACAGGGGACCTACGAGCAGTACTTC.

The chain carries TRBV27 and TRBJ2-5; TRBD2 matches at 9 bases. The CDR3 runs 17 residues. Per germline, CDR1 MNHEY and CDR2 SMNVEV (reference sequence). V trimming: 3 bases; J trimming: 1 base; junction bases outside the gene matches: 9. CDR3 sequence: CASSFHLAGATQETQYF. In DNA form, the CDR3 reads TGTGCCAGCAGTTTCCACTTAGCGGGAGCGACCCAAGAGACCCAGTACTTC.

A few counts support this clonotype. J is TRBJ1-1 and V is TRBV3-1; no clear D. The V end was cut by 1 base, the J end by 3 bases, with 9 bases between. This CDR3 is 14 amino acids long. The V gene's germline CDR1 is LGHDT and CDR2 YNNKEL (reference sequence). The CDR3 sequence is CASSQGDRHTEAFF. As DNA, the CDR3 is TGTGCCAGCAGCCAAGGGGATAGGCACACTGAAGCTTTCTTT.

For this clonotype: This clone may be a read error of a much larger clone one base away. This chain links TRBV20-1 with TRBJ1-1; the D is unclear. The germline V gene has CDR1 DFQATT and CDR2 SNEGSKA (reference sequence). The ends were cut back, 7 bases at V and 0 bases at J, with 12 bases in the middle. The CDR3 contains 13 residues. CDR3 nucleotide sequence: TGCAGTGTCCGGACGGATATGAACACTGAAGCTTTCTTT. Protein sequence: CSVRTDMNTEAFF.

This clonotype was counted only a few times. The chain joins TRBV7-9 to TRBJ1-1; 7 nucleotides agree with TRBD1. CDR1 SEHNR and CDR2 FQNEAQ come from the germline V gene (reference sequence). Germline trimming cut 5 bases from V and 4 bases from J; bases unmatched to any gene: 10. The CDR3 is 15 residues long. CDR3 amino acids: CASSPQGGGGTEAFF. The CDR3 region has the DNA TGTGCCAGCAGCCCCCAGGGGGGGGGAGGCACTGAAGCTTTCTTT.

This clonotype was picked up many times. The chain employs TRBV7-2 and TRBJ1-2; 7 bases fit TRBD1. This CDR3 is built from 14 residues. The V gene end was trimmed by 5 bases and the J gene end by 1 base; junction bases not matched to a gene: 4. The germline V gene encodes CDR1 SGHTA and CDR2 FQGNSA. CDR3 protein: CASSRDRNNYGYTF. The CDR3 DNA follows: TGTGCCAGCAGCCGGGACAGAAATAACTATGGCTACACCTTC.

This clonotype was counted between two and nine times. Germline is not matched at one junction end, which may reflect a read error. The J gene is TRBJ2-3, the V gene TRBV15; D is undetermined. Per germline, CDR1 LNHNV and CDR2 YYDKDF (reference sequence). This CDR3 comprises 14 residues. CDR3 DNA: TGTGCCACCAGCAGAGGAAGGAGCACAGATACGCTGTATTTT. Its protein is CATSRGRSTDTLYF.

The gene calls are TRBV11-1 and TRBJ1-3; D might be TRBD1 (5 bases). Germline assignment: CDR1 SGHAT and CDR2 FQDESV (reference sequence). The CDR3 spans 16 residues. V lost 1 base to trimming and J lost 0 bases, with 10 bases between them. This chain's CDR3 is CASSLGQFNSGNTIYF. As DNA, the CDR3 is TGTGCCAGCAGCTTAGGACAGTTTAACTCTGGAAACACCATATATTTT.

With respect to this clonotype: A much larger clonotype is one base distant, so this may be a read error. Here the CDR3 DNA reads TGCAGTGCTTCCACCTGGACGGCTAACTATGGCTACACCTTC. Translation: CSASTWTANYGYTF. V gene TRBV20-1 combines with J gene TRBJ1-2; D gene unclear. V shed 5 bases and J shed 0 bases, with 13 bases lying between them. The CDR3 totals 14 residues. Germline-derived CDR1 and CDR2 are DFQATT and SNEGSKA (reference sequence).

This clonotype was seen ten or more times. The J gene is TRBJ2-1, the V gene TRBV27; 7 nucleotides match TRBD2. The length of the CDR3 is 16 residues. V trimming: 3 bases; J trimming: 7 bases; junction bases outside the gene matches: 12. The germline V gene has CDR1 MNHEY and CDR2 SMNVEV (reference sequence). The CDR3 DNA sequence: TGTGCCAGCAGTTTCCCGGGGAGCGGGAAGTCGAATGAGCAGTTCTTC. Protein product: CASSFPGSGKSNEQFF.

The chain is built from TRBV28 and TRBJ2-7; 11 bases are shared with TRBD2. Germline CDR1 reads MDHEN; CDR2 reads SYDVKM. The CDR3 contains 18 residues. J gave up 4 bases and V 2 bases, and 13 bases lay outside the gene matches. In DNA form, the CDR3 reads TGTGCCAGCAGTTTAAGCGGCGTACTAGCGGGAGCCTATTACGAGCAGTACTTC. Protein sequence: CASSLSGVLAGAYYEQYF.

As to this clonotype: A much larger clone lies one base from this, so it may be a read error. This chain joins TRBV6-2 or TRBV6-3 and TRBJ2-1, with TRBD2 matching 11 bases. Looked up from germline, CDR1 is MNHEY and CDR2 is SVGEGT. The CDR3 runs to 15 residues. The CDR3 DNA sequence: TGTGCCGGCAGTGCTACTAGCGGGAGTTTCTATGAGCAGTTCTTC. Its protein is CAGSATSGSFYEQFF.

This chain joins TRBV4-3 and TRBJ2-7; D remains ambiguous. This CDR3 has 15 residues. Deletions cut 4 bases from V and 4 bases from J, with 17 bases between. Germline values: CDR1 LGHNA, CDR2 YSLEER. The DNA for the CDR3 is TGCGCCAGCAGCCCGAGCCGAGTTTACGTGTACGAGCAGTACTTC. Encoded protein: CASSPSRVYVYEQYF.

The chain recombines TRBV28 with TRBJ1-1, with 7 positions matching TRBD1. The germline V gene has CDR1 MDHEN and CDR2 SYDVKM. The CDR3 is made up of 14 amino acids. Trimming took 8 bases from V and 4 from J; bases not matched to a gene: 10. The CDR3 coding sequence is TGTGCCAGCGGTGGTGACAGGGATATCACTGAAGCTTTCTTT. This translates into CASGGDRDITEAFF.

The gene calls are TRBV7-6 and TRBJ2-1; TRBD2 aligns across 10 bases. The CDR3 length is 17 residues. CDR1 SGHVS and CDR2 FNYEAQ come from the germline V gene. V gave up 5 bases and J gave up 4 bases; unmatched junction bases: 11. CDR3 protein: CASSRSKREGFYNEQFF. CDR3 bases: TGTGCCAGCAGCCGATCCAAGCGGGAGGGTTTTTACAATGAGCAGTTCTTC.

Concerning this clonotype itself: Relative to the germline gene, one junction end is altered; a read error may explain this. V is TRBV7-2 and J is TRBJ2-3; D uncertain. The CDR3 extends over 15 amino acids. CDR1 is SGHTA and CDR2 is FQGNSA in the germline V gene. The CDR3 DNA follows: TGTGTCAGCAGCTTATTCGGGCTGGGCACAGATACGCAGTATTTT. Its protein product is CVSSLFGLGTDTQYF.

The gene calls are TRBV27 and TRBJ2-1; 10 nucleotides agree with TRBD2. The CDR3 is 19 amino acids. V lost 5 bases, J lost 5 bases, and 18 bases stayed unmatched. Looked up from germline, CDR1 is MNHEY and CDR2 is SMNVEV (reference sequence). The CDR3 bases are TGTGCCAGCAGTCCGATGAGTAGCGGGAGGACTCCTATAAACAATGAGCAGTTCTTC. As protein: CASSPMSSGRTPINNEQFF.

This chain uses TRBV7-2 with TRBJ1-1, with TRBD1 matching 8 bases. Germline V gene sequence: CDR1 SGHTA, CDR2 FQGNSA. The ends lost 5 bases at V and 4 bases at J; junction bases unmatched: 3. The CDR3 runs to 13 residues. The CDR3 region has the DNA TGTGCCAGCAGCATTACAGGGGGCACTGAAGCTTTCTTT. Amino acids: CASSITGGTEAFF.

A few counts support this clonotype. Germline is not matched at one junction end, which may reflect a read error. The gene calls are TRBV27 and TRBJ1-4, with D possibly TRBD1 on 5 matching bases. Germline CDR1 is MNHEY and CDR2 is SMNVEV (reference sequence). CDR3 length equals 17 residues. CDR3 DNA: TGTGCCAGCGGAATCCGGGACTTCCTACAATATCGCGAAAGACTGTTTTTT. It translates to CASGIRDFLQYRERLFF.

On this clonotype: A much larger clone lies a single base off, so this may be a read error. This chain joins TRBV25-1 and TRBJ2-7; D remains unclear. Germline lookup yields CDR1 MGHDK and CDR2 SYGVNS. CDR3 length equals 14 residues. The CDR3 loop is CASSEYTAPYGQYF. CDR3 in DNA: TGTGCCAGCAGTGAATATACAGCCCCCTACGGGCAGTACTTC.